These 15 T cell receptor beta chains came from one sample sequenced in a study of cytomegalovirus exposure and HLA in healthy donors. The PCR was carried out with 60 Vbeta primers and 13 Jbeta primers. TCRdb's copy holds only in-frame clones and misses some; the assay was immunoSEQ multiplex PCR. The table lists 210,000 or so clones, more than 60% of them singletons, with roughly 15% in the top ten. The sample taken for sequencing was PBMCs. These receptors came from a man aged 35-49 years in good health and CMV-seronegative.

CDR3 region: CATAPQDSFSGNTIYF. The CDR3 coding sequence is TGTGCCACCGCCCCTCAGGACAGCTTCTCTGGAAACACCATATATTTT. This rearrangement joins TRBV19 to TRBJ1-3, with D possibly matching TRBD1 (6 bases). The CDR3 spans 16 residues. Germline V gene sequence: CDR1 LNHDA, CDR2 SQIVND (reference sequence). The V end lost 10 bases, the J end lost 0 bases, and 19 bases lay between the germline ends.

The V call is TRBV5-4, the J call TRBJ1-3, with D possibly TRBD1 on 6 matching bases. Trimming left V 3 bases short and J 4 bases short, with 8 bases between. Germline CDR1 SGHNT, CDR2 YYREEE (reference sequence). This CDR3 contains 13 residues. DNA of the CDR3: TGTGCCAGCAGCTCGGGGGGCGGAAACACCATATATTTT. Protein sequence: CASSSGGGNTIYF.

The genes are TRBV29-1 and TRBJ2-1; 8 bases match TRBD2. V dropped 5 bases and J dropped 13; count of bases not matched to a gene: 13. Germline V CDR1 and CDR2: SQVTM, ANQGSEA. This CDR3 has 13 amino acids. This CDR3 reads CSVSQPGLGSQFF. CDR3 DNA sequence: TGCAGCGTTTCTCAACCGGGACTAGGATCCCAGTTCTTC.

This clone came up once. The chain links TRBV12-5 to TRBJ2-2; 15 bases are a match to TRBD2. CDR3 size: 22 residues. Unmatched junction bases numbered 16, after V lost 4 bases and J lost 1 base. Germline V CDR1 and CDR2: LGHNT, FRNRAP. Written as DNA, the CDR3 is TGTGCTAGTGGTTACCGAGGACTGGGACTAGCGGGAGGTGGGTGGAACACCGGGGAGCTGTTTTTT. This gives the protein CASGYRGLGLAGGGWNTGELFF.

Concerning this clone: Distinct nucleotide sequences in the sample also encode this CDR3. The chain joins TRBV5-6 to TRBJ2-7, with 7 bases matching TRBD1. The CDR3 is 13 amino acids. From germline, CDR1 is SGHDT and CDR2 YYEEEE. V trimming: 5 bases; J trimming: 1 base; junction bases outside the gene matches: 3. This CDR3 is CASSRDRSYEQYF. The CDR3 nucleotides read TGTGCCAGCAGTCGGGACAGATCCTACGAGCAGTACTTC.

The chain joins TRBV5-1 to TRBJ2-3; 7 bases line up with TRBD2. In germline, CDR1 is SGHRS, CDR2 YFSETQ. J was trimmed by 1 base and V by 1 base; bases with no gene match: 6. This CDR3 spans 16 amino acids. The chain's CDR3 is CASSLLRLAGTDTQYF. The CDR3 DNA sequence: TGCGCCAGCAGCTTGTTGAGGCTAGCGGGCACAGATACGCAGTATTTT.

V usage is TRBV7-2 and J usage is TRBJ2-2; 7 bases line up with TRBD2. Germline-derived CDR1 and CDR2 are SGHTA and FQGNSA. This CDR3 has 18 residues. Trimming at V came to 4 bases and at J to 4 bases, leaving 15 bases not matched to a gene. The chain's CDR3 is CASSSLVAAGTVTGELFF. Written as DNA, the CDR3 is TGTGCCAGCAGCTCCCTTGTGGCAGCGGGAACAGTCACCGGGGAGCTGTTTTTT.

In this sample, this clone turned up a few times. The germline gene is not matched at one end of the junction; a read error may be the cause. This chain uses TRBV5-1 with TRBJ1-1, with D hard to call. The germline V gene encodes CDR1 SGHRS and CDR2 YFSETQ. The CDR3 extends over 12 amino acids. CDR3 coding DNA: TGCGCCAGCAGGTTGGGAGGGACTGAAGCTTTCTTT. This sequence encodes CASRLGGTEAFF.

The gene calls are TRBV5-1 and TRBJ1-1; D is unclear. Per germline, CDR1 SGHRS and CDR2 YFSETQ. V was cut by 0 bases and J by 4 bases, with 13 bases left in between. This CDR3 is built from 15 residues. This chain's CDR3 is CASSLARQPLTEAFF. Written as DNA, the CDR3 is TGCGCCAGCAGCTTGGCCAGGCAGCCCCTCACTGAAGCTTTCTTT.

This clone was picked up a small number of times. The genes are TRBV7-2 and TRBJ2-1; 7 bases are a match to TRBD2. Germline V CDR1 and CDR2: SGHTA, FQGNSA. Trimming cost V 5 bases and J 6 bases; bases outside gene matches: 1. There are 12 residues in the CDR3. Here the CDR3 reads CASSPSGNEQFF. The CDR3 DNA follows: TGTGCCAGCAGCCCTAGCGGCAATGAGCAGTTCTTC.

In DNA form, the CDR3 reads TGTGCCAGCAGCTACCGACAGGGTCGGGCCTATGGCTACACCTTC. This encodes CASSYRQGRAYGYTF. The chain links TRBV7-2 to TRBJ1-2; 7 positions match TRBD1. Unmatched junction bases numbered 9, after V lost 4 bases and J lost 4 bases. The germline gives CDR1 SGHTA, CDR2 FQGNSA. The CDR3 sequence is 15 residues long.

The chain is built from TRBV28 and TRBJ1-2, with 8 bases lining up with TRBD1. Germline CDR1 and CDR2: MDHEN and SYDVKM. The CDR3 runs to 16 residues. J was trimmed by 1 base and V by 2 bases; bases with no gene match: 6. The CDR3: CASSLVRTGINYGYTF. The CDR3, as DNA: TGTGCCAGCAGTTTAGTTCGGACAGGGATTAACTATGGCTACACCTTC.

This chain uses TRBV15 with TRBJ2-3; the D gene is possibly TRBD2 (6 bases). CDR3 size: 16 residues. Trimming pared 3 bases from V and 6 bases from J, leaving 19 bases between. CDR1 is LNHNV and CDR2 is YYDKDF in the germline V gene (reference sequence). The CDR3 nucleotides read TGTGCCACCAGCAGGTCCGGGACTTCCGTCCGGGATACGCAGTATTTT. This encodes CATSRSGTSVRDTQYF.

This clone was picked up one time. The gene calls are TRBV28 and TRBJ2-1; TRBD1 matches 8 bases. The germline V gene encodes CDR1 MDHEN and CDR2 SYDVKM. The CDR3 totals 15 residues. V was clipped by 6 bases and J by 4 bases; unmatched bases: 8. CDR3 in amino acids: CASRLGDRTYNEQFF. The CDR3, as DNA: TGTGCCAGCAGATTAGGGGACAGGACTTACAATGAGCAGTTCTTC.

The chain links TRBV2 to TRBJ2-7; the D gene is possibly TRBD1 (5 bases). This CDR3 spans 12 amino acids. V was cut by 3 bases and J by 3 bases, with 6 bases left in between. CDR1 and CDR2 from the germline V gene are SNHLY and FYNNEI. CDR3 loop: CASSETDYEQYF. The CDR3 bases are TGTGCCAGCAGTGAGACAGACTACGAGCAGTACTTC.